This record looks at one TCR beta chain sequence and its context. The data were obtained in a study of patients and donors after allogeneic stem cell transplantation. Per the germline V gene, CDR1 is SGHKS and CDR2 is YYEKEE (reference sequence). The germline V and J ends were trimmed by 0 bases and 3 bases, with 6 bases remaining between them. CDR3 length: 13 residues. MiXCR, run by TCRdb on the RT-PCR reads, gives a single entry per CDR3 protein. The sample contains fewer than 500,000 distinct CDR3 sequences, 16% of which appear only once. Sequenced input: blood, either unsorted or a sorted T cell fraction (not recorded which). The V and J genes are TRBV5-5 and TRBJ2-5, with D unresolved. The origin of this receptor is a human donor who was either an allogeneic HSCT recipient or a stem cell or donor lymphocyte infusion donor (not recorded which). It is not recorded whose cells these are; they may come from a transplant donor. The CDR3 loop is CASSLGSKETQYF. The CDR3, as DNA: TGTGCCAGCAGCTTGGGTAGCAAAGAGACCCAGTACTTC.